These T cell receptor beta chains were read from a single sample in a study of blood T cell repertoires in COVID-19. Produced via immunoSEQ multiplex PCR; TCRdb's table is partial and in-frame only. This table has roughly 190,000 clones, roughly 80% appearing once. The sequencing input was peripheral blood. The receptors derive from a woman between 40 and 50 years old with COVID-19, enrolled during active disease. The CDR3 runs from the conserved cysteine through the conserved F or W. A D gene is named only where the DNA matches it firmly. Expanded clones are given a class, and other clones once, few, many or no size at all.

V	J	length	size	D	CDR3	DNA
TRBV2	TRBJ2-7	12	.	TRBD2	CASSRTSAEQYF	TGTGCCAGCAGCCGGACTAGCGCCGAGCAGTACTTC
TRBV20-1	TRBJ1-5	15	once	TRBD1	CSASVGRGTNQPQHF	TGCAGTGCTAGTGTAGGCAGGGGGACCAATCAGCCCCAGCATTTT
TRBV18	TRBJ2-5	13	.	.	CASSAGFQETQYF	TGTGCCAGCTCTGCAGGGTTCCAAGAGACCCAGTACTTC
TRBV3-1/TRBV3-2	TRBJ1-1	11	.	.	CASSHRSEAFF	TGTGCCAGCAGCCACCGTAGTGAAGCTTTCTTT
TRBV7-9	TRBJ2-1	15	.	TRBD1	CASSPTGVADNEQFF	TGTGCCAGCAGCCCGACAGGGGTAGCGGACAATGAGCAGTTCTTC
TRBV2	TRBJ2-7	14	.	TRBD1	CASRPGQASYEQYF	TGTGCCAGCAGGCCGGGACAGGCCTCCTACGAGCAGTACTTC
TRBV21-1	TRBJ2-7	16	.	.	CASSKAGTGKSYEQYF	TGTGCCAGCAGCAAAGCCGGGACAGGGAAATCCTACGAGCAGTACTTC
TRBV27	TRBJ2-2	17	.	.	CASSSPGQLLSYGELFF	TGTGCCAGCAGTTCCCCAGGACAGCTACTATCTTACGGGGAGCTGTTTTTT
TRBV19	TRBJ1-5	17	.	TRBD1	CASSMGGDRGVHQPQHF	TGTGCCAGTAGTATGGGAGGGGACAGGGGGGTGCATCAGCCCCAGCATTTT
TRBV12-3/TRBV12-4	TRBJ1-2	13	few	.	CASINRLKGGYTF	TGTGCCAGCATTAACAGGCTAAAAGGTGGCTACACCTTC
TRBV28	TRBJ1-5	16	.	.	CASSLFPSGSNQPQHF	TGTGCCAGCAGTTTATTTCCCTCAGGGTCCAATCAGCCCCAGCATTTT
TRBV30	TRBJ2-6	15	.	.	CAWSLVRSGANVLTF	TGTGCCTGGAGTCTTGTCCGCTCTGGGGCCAACGTCCTGACTTTC
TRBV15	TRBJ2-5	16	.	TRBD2	CATSRALAAGAGTQYF	TGTGCCACCAGCAGGGCACTAGCGGCTGGCGCGGGGACCCAGTACTTC
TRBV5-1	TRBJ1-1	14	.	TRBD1	CASFEGALGTEAFF	TGCGCCAGCTTCGAGGGGGCTTTGGGCACTGAAGCTTTCTTT
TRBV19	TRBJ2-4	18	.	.	CASSPRIDRVLAKNIQYF	TGTGCCAGTAGTCCCCGAATTGACAGAGTTTTAGCCAAAAACATTCAGTACTTC
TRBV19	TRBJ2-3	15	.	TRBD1	CASSRTGSGTDTQYF	TGTGCCAGTAGTAGGACAGGGTCGGGGACAGATACGCAGTATTTT
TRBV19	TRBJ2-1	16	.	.	CASKPTGRIAYNEQFF	TGTGCCAGTAAACCCACAGGCCGTATCGCCTACAATGAGCAGTTCTTC
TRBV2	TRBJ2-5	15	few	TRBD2	CASCRGAGVRETQYF	TGTGCCAGCTGCCGGGGAGCGGGAGTACGGGAGACCCAGTACTTC
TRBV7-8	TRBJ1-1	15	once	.	CASNSPETGESEAFF	TGTGCCAGCAACAGCCCCGAGACCGGTGAGAGTGAAGCTTTCTTT
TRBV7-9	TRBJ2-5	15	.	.	CASSLEATPGETQYF	TGTGCCAGCAGCTTAGAGGCAACGCCCGGGGAGACCCAGTACTTC
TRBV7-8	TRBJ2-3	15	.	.	CASSLIAASTDTQYF	TGTGCCAGCAGCCTCATTGCGGCCAGCACAGATACGCAGTATTTT
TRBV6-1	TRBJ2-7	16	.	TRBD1	CASSVQGGQRIYEQYF	TGTGCCAGCAGTGTCCAAGGGGGACAGAGAATCTACGAGCAGTACTTC
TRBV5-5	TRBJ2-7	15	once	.	CASSLESVSYYEQYF	TGTGCCAGCAGCTTGGAGAGTGTGAGTTATTACGAGCAGTACTTC
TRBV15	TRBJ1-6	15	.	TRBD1	CATSRGFTGGSPLHF	TGTGCCACCAGCAGAGGATTCACAGGGGGTTCACCCCTCCACTTT
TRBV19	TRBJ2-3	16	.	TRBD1	CASSRGGGQGSDTQYF	TGTGCCAGTAGCCGAGGCGGGGGACAGGGGTCAGATACGCAGTATTTT
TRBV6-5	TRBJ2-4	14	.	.	CASSYDLAKNIQYF	TGTGCCAGCAGTTACGACTTAGCCAAAAACATTCAGTACTTC
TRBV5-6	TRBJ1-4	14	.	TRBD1	CASSFGQGIEKLFF	TGTGCCAGCAGCTTTGGACAGGGAATTGAAAAACTGTTTTTT
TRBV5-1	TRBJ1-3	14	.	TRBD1	CASSFGTAGNTIYF	TGCGCCAGCAGTTTCGGGACAGCCGGAAACACCATATATTTT
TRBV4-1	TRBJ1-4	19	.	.	CASSQSYGRVGAAWEKLFF	TGCGCCAGCAGCCAATCGTACGGGAGGGTTGGAGCGGCATGGGAAAAACTGTTTTTT
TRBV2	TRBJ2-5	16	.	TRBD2	CASSDFSGRSGETQYF	TGTGCCAGCAGTGACTTTAGCGGGAGATCGGGAGAGACCCAGTACTTC
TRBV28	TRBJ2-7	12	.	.	CASSLGSGEQYF	TGTGCCAGCAGTTTAGGATCGGGGGAGCAGTACTTC
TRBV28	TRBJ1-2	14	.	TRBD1	CASTLGQGQYGYTF	TGTGCCAGCACCCTCGGACAGGGACAATATGGCTACACCTTC
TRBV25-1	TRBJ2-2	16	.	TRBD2	CASSRGGVKNTGELFF	TGTGCCAGCAGTCGCGGGGGGGTTAAGAACACCGGGGAGCTGTTTTTT
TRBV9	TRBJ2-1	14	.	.	CASSVGGTYNEQFF	TGTGCCAGCAGCGTCGGAGGCACCTACAATGAGCAGTTCTTC
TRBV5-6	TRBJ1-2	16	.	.	CASSQSGRIFRYGYTF	TGTGCCAGCAGCCAATCCGGGAGAATATTTCGCTATGGCTACACCTTC
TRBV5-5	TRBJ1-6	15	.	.	CASSWTDSYNSPLHF	TGTGCCAGCAGCTGGACAGACTCCTATAATTCACCCCTCCACTTT
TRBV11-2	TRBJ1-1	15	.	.	CASSPGQFLNTEAFF	TGTGCCAGCAGCCCCGGACAGTTTCTGAACACTGAAGCTTTCTTT
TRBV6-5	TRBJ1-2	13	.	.	CASIRTDAYGYTF	TGTGCCAGCATCCGGACTGACGCCTATGGCTACACCTTC
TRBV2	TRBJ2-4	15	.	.	CASSGVTPVKNIQYF	TGTGCCAGCAGTGGAGTGACACCAGTCAAAAACATTCAGTACTTC
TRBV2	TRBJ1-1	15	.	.	CASSGGVFLNTEAFF	TGTGCCAGCAGTGGGGGGGTTTTCCTGAACACTGAAGCTTTCTTT
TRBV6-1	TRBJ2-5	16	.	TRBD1	CASSEIAGGHGETQYF	TGTGCCAGCAGTGAAATAGCAGGGGGACACGGGGAGACCCAGTACTTC